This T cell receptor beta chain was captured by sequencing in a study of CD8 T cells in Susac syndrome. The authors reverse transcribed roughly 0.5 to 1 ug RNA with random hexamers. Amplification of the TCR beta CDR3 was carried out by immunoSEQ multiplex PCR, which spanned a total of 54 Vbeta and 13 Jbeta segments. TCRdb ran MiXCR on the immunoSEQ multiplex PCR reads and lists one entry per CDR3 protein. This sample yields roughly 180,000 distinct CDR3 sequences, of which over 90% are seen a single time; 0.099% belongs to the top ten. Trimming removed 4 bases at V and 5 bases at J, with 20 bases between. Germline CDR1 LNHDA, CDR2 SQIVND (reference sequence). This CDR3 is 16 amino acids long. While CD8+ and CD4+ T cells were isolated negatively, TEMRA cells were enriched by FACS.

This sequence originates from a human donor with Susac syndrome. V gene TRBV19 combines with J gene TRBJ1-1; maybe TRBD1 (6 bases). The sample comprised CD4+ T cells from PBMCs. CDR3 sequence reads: CASSRGTRGRGTEAFF. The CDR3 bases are TGTGCCAGTAGTAGAGGGACGCGGGGGCGCGGGACTGAAGCTTTCTTT. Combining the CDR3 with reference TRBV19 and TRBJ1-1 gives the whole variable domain DGGITQSPKYLFRKEGQNVTLSCEQNLNHDAMYWYRQDPGQGLRLIYYSQIVNDFQKGDIAEGYSVSREKKESFPLTVTSAQKNPTAFYLCASSRGTRGRGTEAFFGQGTRLTVV.